This TCR beta chain was found in a study of siplizumab effects on memory and regulatory T cells. Comments on this clone: The antigen remains unidentified.

The study, taken as a whole, reports: Among sequences traceable to unstimulated CD4+ memory cells, alloreactive ones were significantly reduced by siplizumab. Sequences below about 10^-5 frequency were poorly captured. As a result, only a minor fraction of alloreactive clones mapped to unstimulated subsets. In siplizumab cultures, the suppressive function of proliferating Tregs remained unconfirmed.

Approximately 93,000 TCR templates per sample were assayed. The data were produced by immunoSEQ multiplex PCR, yet TCRdb's version contains in-frame clones alone and is incomplete. This sample has more than 85,000 clones, with roughly 92% found just once. This CDR3 is built from 12 residues. Germline V gene sequence: CDR1 KGHSH, CDR2 LQKENI. V was shortened by 2 bases and J by 6 bases, with 5 bases between the two germline ends. This sequence originates from a human donor in good health. The sequenced material came from Tregs sorted from blood. The V gene is TRBV18, the J gene TRBJ1-5; D is perhaps TRBD1 (5 bases). CDR3 nucleotides: TGTGCCAGCTCACCAGGGACTCAGCCCCAGCATTTT. It yields the protein CASSPGTQPQHF.